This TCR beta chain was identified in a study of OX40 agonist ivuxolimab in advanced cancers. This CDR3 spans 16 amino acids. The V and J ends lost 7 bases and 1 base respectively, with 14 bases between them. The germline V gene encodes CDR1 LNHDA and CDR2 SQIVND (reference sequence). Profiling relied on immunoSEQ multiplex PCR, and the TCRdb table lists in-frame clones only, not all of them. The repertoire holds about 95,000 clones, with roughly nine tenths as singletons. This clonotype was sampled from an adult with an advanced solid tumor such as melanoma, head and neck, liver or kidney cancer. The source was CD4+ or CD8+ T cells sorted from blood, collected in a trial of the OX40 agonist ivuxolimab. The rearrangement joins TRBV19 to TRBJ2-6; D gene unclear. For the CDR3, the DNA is TGTGCCAGTAAGGGCCAACCTGGGTCTGGGGCCAACGTCCTGACTTTC. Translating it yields CASKGQPGSGANVLTF.